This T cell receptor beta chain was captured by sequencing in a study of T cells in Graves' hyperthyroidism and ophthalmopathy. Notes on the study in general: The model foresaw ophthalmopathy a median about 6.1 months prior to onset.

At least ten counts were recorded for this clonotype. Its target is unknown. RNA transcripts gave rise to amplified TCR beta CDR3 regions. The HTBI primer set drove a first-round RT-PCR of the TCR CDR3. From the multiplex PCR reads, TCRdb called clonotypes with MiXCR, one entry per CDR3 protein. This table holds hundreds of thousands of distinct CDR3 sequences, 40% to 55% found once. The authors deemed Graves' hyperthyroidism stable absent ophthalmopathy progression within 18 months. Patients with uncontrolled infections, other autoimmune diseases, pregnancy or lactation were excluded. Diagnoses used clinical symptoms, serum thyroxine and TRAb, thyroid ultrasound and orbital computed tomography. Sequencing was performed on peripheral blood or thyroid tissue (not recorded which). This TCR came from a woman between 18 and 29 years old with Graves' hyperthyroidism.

CDR3 amino acids: CASSLAPGQGYTF. The CDR3, as DNA: TGTGCCAGCAGTCTTGCACCCGGGCAGGGCTACACCTTC. This rearrangement joins TRBV2 to TRBJ1-2; D remains ambiguous. With 5 bases removed from V and 8 bases from J, the gap between germline ends came to 15 bases. This CDR3 is built from 13 residues. Germline-derived CDR1 and CDR2 are SNHLY and FYNNEI. Filled out from reference TRBV2 and TRBJ1-2, the complete variable domain reads EPEVTQTPSHQVTQMGQEVILRCVPISNHLYFYWYRQILGQKVEFLVSFYNNEISEKSEIFDDQFSVERPDGSNFTLKIRSTKLEDSAMYFCASSLAPGQGYTFGSGTRLTVV.